This T cell receptor beta chain came from a study of T cells in Graves' hyperthyroidism and ophthalmopathy. The investigators amplified TCR beta CDR3 regions from RNA transcripts. A set of HTBI primers served as the primers for a first-round RT-PCR of the TCR CDR3. MiXCR, applied by TCRdb to the multiplex PCR reads, yields one record per CDR3 protein. The table lists hundreds of thousands of distinct CDR3 sequences, 12% to 15% of them singletons. Diagnoses rested on clinical symptoms, serum thyroxine and TRAb, thyroid ultrasound and orbital computed tomography. V trimming: 2 bases; J trimming: 6 bases; junction bases outside the gene matches: 8. Germline V CDR1 and CDR2: SGHKS, YYEKEE (reference sequence). The CDR3 consists of 15 residues.

Sequencing used blood. This sequence originates from a woman aged 18 to 35 with Graves' hyperthyroidism. The chain employs TRBV5-5 and TRBJ2-1; 7 bases are a match to TRBD2. CDR3 amino acids: CASSFRLARTNEQFF. The CDR3 nucleotides are TGTGCCAGCAGCTTCCGACTAGCAAGGACCAATGAGCAGTTCTTC. Filled out from reference TRBV5-5 and TRBJ2-1, the complete variable domain reads DAGVTQSPTHLIKTRGQQVTLRCSPISGHKSVSWYQQVLGQGPQFIFQYYEKEERGRGNFPDRFSARQFPNYSSELNVNALLLGDSALYLCASSFRLARTNEQFFGPGTRLTVL.